One T cell receptor (beta chain) is described in this entry. Antigen specificity is unknown. With 3 bases removed from V and 0 bases from J, the gap between germline ends came to 12 bases. Germline values: CDR1 SGHRS, CDR2 YFSETQ. The CDR3 totals 15 residues. These data belong to a study of memory CD4+ T cells and cytomegalovirus serostatus. About the study: Donors were healthy Belgian adults, several CMV seropositive and some 24 seronegative. Broader study findings: Each of 67 CMV-associated TCRbeta sequences occurred in one to five individuals.

In the authors' methods: Out-of-frame sequences were removed, leaving around 2.2 million distinct TCRbeta sequences. Produced via immunoSEQ multiplex PCR; TCRdb's table is partial and in-frame only. That table furnishes V, J and clone size, whereas the DNA furnished D and trimming. Among around 40,000 clones, roughly 78% were seen once, and the ten largest hold about 0.73%. Single viable CD3+CD4+CD8-CD45RO+ cells were sorted as the memory CD4+ T cells. Sequencing used memory CD4+ T cells from blood. This sequence was found in an adult in good health and CMV-seronegative. The chain uses TRBV5-1 and TRBJ1-1, with D possibly matching TRBD1 (6 bases). Here the CDR3 DNA reads TGCGCCAGCAGCTCGGAAGGACAGATGAACACTGAAGCTTTCTTT. Protein: CASSSEGQMNTEAFF.